This T cell receptor beta chain stems from a study of T cell repertoires in cytomegalovirus infection. The wider study: Both CMV infection and a matching HLA type were indicated by public TCR beta signatures.

V shed 2 bases and J shed 2 bases, with 8 bases lying between them. CDR3 length equals 14 residues. Germline CDR1 KGHSH, CDR2 LQKENI. This clonotype was observed a handful of times. TCRdb analysed the reads with MiXCR anew, one entry per CDR3 protein. The sample has fewer than 350,000 distinct CDR3 sequences, more than 9% seen once; the top ten hold 3.5% to 4.5%. The origin of this receptor is a human donor in good health (CMV status not recorded). Some clones in this sample may be carry-over from other donors' samples. Sequenced input: PBMCs. V gene TRBV18 combines with J gene TRBJ2-3; tentative D call: TRBD2 (6 bases). The CDR3 DNA follows: TGTGCCAGCTCACCATGGGGGGACACAGATACGCAGTATTTT. Translating gives CASSPWGDTDTQYF.